Each of the 28 T cell receptor beta chains below was sequenced from the same sample in a study of T cell responses to AZD1222 COVID-19 vaccine. TCRdb keeps only in-frame clones here, not all; method: immunoSEQ multiplex PCR. The table shows under 200,000 clones, with approximately 92% occurring only once. The input for sequencing was peripheral blood, taken 28 days after the second dose of the MenACWY control vaccine. These receptor sequences come from an adult who received the MenACWY meningococcal vaccine as a control.

The chain combines TRBV20-1 with TRBJ1-2; TRBD1 is a possible D gene (5 bases). This CDR3 has 11 residues. Germline CDR1 reads DFQATT; CDR2 reads SNEGSKA (reference sequence). V was shortened by 0 bases and J by 9 bases, with 8 bases between the two germline ends. The CDR3 region is CSARDQDSYTF. For the CDR3, the DNA is TGCAGTGCTAGAGATCAGGACAGCTACACCTTC.

The chain employs TRBV14 and TRBJ2-7, with D perhaps TRBD1 (6 bases). Germline CDR1 and CDR2: SGHDN and FVKESK. The CDR3 sequence is 15 residues long. V lost 2 bases and J 5 bases, leaving 16 bases between the germline ends. Here the CDR3 reads CASSQFVTGRNEQYF. CDR3 sequence (DNA): TGTGCCAGCAGCCAATTTGTTACAGGGCGGAACGAGCAGTACTTC.

The rearrangement links TRBV5-1 to TRBJ2-7; D remains unclear. Between the trimmed V and J ends, which lost 4 bases and 6 bases, there was a span of 14 bases. This CDR3 region has 13 residues. Germline V lookup: CDR1 SGHRS, CDR2 YFSETQ. The CDR3 nucleotides are TGCGCCAGCAGCCTCGGGCAGTTGGCCGAGCAGTACTTC. Protein sequence: CASSLGQLAEQYF.

The J gene is TRBJ2-3, the V gene TRBV7-9, with no clear D. CDR1 is SEHNR, CDR2 FQNEAQ, per germline (reference sequence). CDR3 length equals 13 residues. The germline V and J ends were trimmed by 3 bases and 6 bases, with 10 bases remaining between them. The CDR3 nucleotides read TGTGCCAGCAGCTTCGCGGAAGTCGATACGCAGTATTTT. Amino acids: CASSFAEVDTQYF.

V is TRBV10-2 and J is TRBJ2-1; D is perhaps TRBD2 (6 bases). The V and J ends lost 5 bases and 5 bases respectively, with 13 bases between them. Looked up from germline, CDR1 is WSHSY and CDR2 is SAAADI. CDR3 length: 14 amino acids. CDR3 nucleotide sequence: TGCGCCAGCAGTATTAAGACTAGTGACAATGAGCAGTTCTTC. It encodes CASSIKTSDNEQFF.

The CDR3 spells CASSLEAFSGNTIYF. As DNA, the CDR3 is TGTGCCAGCAGCTTGGAAGCCTTCTCTGGAAACACCATATATTTT. The rearrangement joins TRBV5-6 to TRBJ1-3; D ambiguous. Germline-derived CDR1 and CDR2 are SGHDT and YYEEEE. The V end was cut by 0 bases, the J end by 0 bases, with 7 bases between. The CDR3 sequence is 15 residues long.

The chain joins TRBV5-1 to TRBJ1-5, with unresolved D. CDR3 length equals 14 residues. The germline V gene encodes CDR1 SGHRS and CDR2 YFSETQ. Trimming pared 0 bases from V and 9 bases from J, leaving 13 bases between. The CDR3 here is CASSLDSGRPPQHF. CDR3 DNA: TGCGCCAGCAGCTTGGACAGCGGAAGACCGCCCCAGCATTTT.

The chain uses TRBV5-1 and TRBJ1-2; D is unclear. V lost 0 bases and J 6 bases, leaving 9 bases between the germline ends. Germline V gives CDR1 SGHRS, CDR2 YFSETQ. This CDR3 is built from 13 residues. CDR3 sequence (DNA): TGCGCCAGCAGCTTGGTTCAGGTCGATGGCTACACCTTC. The encoded protein is CASSLVQVDGYTF.

The V and J genes are TRBV9 and TRBJ2-1; 7 nucleotides align to TRBD1. CDR3 length: 16 amino acids. V dropped 2 bases and J dropped 0; count of bases not matched to a gene: 5. Germline CDR1 SGDLS, CDR2 YYNGEE. The CDR3 coding sequence is TGTGCCAGCAGCGTGTGGGCAGGGGGCTCCTACAATGAGCAGTTCTTC. This codes for CASSVWAGGSYNEQFF.

The chain recombines TRBV5-8 with TRBJ2-2; 12 nucleotides line up with TRBD2. This CDR3 contains 15 residues. CDR1 is SGHTS and CDR2 is YDEGEE in the germline V gene. Unmatched junction bases numbered 3, after V lost 4 bases and J lost 5 bases. The CDR3 here is CASSPTSGRTGELFF. The CDR3 bases are TGTGCCAGCAGCCCAACTAGCGGGAGGACCGGGGAGCTGTTTTTT. The full variable domain, with the rest looked up from reference TRBV5-8 and TRBJ2-2, is EAGVTQSPTHLIKTRGQQATLRCSPISGHTSVYWYQQALGLGLQFLLWYDEGEERNRGNFPPRFSGRQFPNYSSELNVNALELEDSALYLCASSPTSGRTGELFFGEGSRLTVL.

The chain carries TRBV29-1 and TRBJ2-5; 9 nucleotides align to TRBD1. Germline-derived CDR1 and CDR2 are SQVTM and ANQGSEA. V was pared by 7 bases and J by 5 bases, with 8 bases of the junction left unmatched. The CDR3 sequence is 13 residues long. CDR3 sequence: CSGRDRVKETQYF. The CDR3 DNA reads TGCAGCGGGAGGGACAGGGTGAAGGAGACCCAGTACTTC.

The V call is TRBV24-1, the J call TRBJ2-1; TRBD2 aligns across 8 bases. Germline V gene sequence: CDR1 KGHDR, CDR2 SFDVKD. Trimming at V came to 5 bases and at J to 7 bases, leaving 12 bases not matched to a gene. The CDR3 contains 16 residues. CDR3 loop: CATSAREGGRLNEQFF. The CDR3, as DNA: TGTGCCACCAGTGCCCGTGAGGGCGGGAGGTTAAATGAGCAGTTCTTC.

The V and J genes are TRBV5-5 and TRBJ2-2, with D perhaps given as TRBD1 or TRBD2 (5 bases each). The CDR3 totals 16 residues. With 2 bases removed from V and 4 bases from J, the gap between germline ends came to 15 bases. Germline V gene lookup returns CDR1 SGHKS and CDR2 YYEKEE (reference sequence). As DNA, the CDR3 is TGTGCCAGCAGCTTCTATGGGGGAAGCGGCACCGGGGAGCTGTTTTTT. Its translation is CASSFYGGSGTGELFF.

This chain links TRBV27 with TRBJ2-7, with 8 bases identical to TRBD2. Trimming removed 2 bases from V and 2 bases from J; junction bases left unmatched: 5. Germline V CDR1 and CDR2: MNHEY, SMNVEV (reference sequence). The CDR3 covers 15 residues. The CDR3 sequence is CASSLMVAGPYEQYF. CDR3 coding DNA: TGTGCCAGCAGTTTAATGGTAGCGGGACCCTACGAGCAGTACTTC.

The chain employs TRBV10-1 and TRBJ2-1, with D perhaps matching TRBD2 (5 bases). This CDR3 comprises 12 residues. In germline, CDR1 is WNHNN, CDR2 SYGVQD (reference sequence). Trimming pared 2 bases from V and 12 bases from J, leaving 11 bases between. The CDR3 nucleotides read TGCGCCAGCAGTGAGGCCGGCCGGGGGCAGTTCTTC. Translating gives CASSEAGRGQFF.

V usage is TRBV6-1 and J usage is TRBJ2-7; D not resolved. CDR1 and CDR2 from the germline V gene are MNHNS and SASEGT. Trimming stripped 1 base from V and 3 bases from J, with 13 bases between. This CDR3 comprises 15 residues. The CDR3 bases are TGTGCCAGCAGTGAAGGTGGTACAAGTGTCTACGAGCAGTACTTC. This sequence encodes CASSEGGTSVYEQYF.

CDR3 loop: CASSLIRGGGKGYTF. As DNA, the CDR3 is TGTGCCAGCAGCCTCATCCGGGGAGGAGGGAAGGGCTACACCTTC. This chain links TRBV11-3 with TRBJ1-2; no firm D call. The V end lost 5 bases, the J end lost 8 bases, and 21 bases lay between the germline ends. Per the germline V gene, CDR1 is SGHNT and CDR2 is YENEEA. The CDR3 extends over 15 amino acids.

The chain joins TRBV9 to TRBJ1-3; 10 nucleotides line up with TRBD1. The CDR3 sequence is 20 residues long. Germline assignment: CDR1 SGDLS and CDR2 YYNGEE. J gave up 0 bases and V 0 bases, and 12 bases lay outside the gene matches. CDR3 nucleotides: TGTGCCAGCAGCGTAGGGGAGGACAGGGGGACTCTGCGCTCTGGAAACACCATATATTTT. This sequence encodes CASSVGEDRGTLRSGNTIYF.

The chain joins TRBV27 to TRBJ2-2; 7 nucleotides agree with TRBD2. There are 15 residues in the CDR3. Germline V lookup: CDR1 MNHEY, CDR2 SMNVEV (reference sequence). Germline trimming cut 6 bases from V and 2 bases from J; bases unmatched to any gene: 6. The CDR3 coding sequence is TGTGCCAGCAGCCGCCGGGACTATAACACCGGGGAGCTGTTTTTT. Protein: CASSRRDYNTGELFF.

V usage is TRBV24-1 and J usage is TRBJ2-2, with unresolved D. Germline lookup yields CDR1 KGHDR and CDR2 SFDVKD. Trimming removed 8 bases from V and 6 bases from J, with 6 bases in between. The CDR3 is 11 amino acids. CDR3 nucleotides: TGTGCCACCAAGGATGCCGGGGAGCTGTTTTTT. This encodes CATKDAGELFF.

The chain joins TRBV12-3 or TRBV12-4 to TRBJ1-5, with D maybe TRBD1 (5 bases). V was pared by 3 bases and J by 11 bases, with 8 bases between. The CDR3 totals 11 residues. CDR3 sequence: CASSFGAAQHF. CDR3 coding DNA: TGTGCCAGCAGTTTTGGGGCGGCCCAGCATTTT.

The V gene is TRBV4-2, the J gene TRBJ2-7; D is ambiguous. The CDR3 runs to 14 residues. V gave up 0 bases and J gave up 2 bases, with 8 bases separating them. Germline CDR1 is LGHNA and CDR2 is YNFKEQ. The CDR3 DNA reads as TGTGCCAGCAGCCAAGATCTAGTCCCCTACGAGCAGTACTTC. This codes for CASSQDLVPYEQYF.

V is TRBV29-1 and J is TRBJ2-1, with TRBD1 matching 11 bases. V lost 7 bases to trimming and J lost 4 bases; unmatched junction nucleotides: 15. This CDR3 is 17 amino acids long. Germline CDR1 is SQVTM and CDR2 is ANQGSEA. The CDR3 nucleotides are TGCAGCGCCTTTACCTCCGGGACAGGGGGTCGTTACAATGAGCAGTTCTTC. It codes for CSAFTSGTGGRYNEQFF.

This clone was counted once. The chain combines TRBV19 with TRBJ1-1; D not certain. This CDR3 contains 12 residues. Trimming cost V 11 bases and J 0 bases, with 10 bases left between them. Germline CDR1 is LNHDA and CDR2 is SQIVND (reference sequence). CDR3 sequence reads: CAASGLNTEAFF. CDR3 nucleotide sequence: TGTGCCGCTAGCGGGTTGAACACTGAAGCTTTCTTT.

The rearrangement joins TRBV27 to TRBJ1-2; D is undetermined. This CDR3 contains 15 residues. Germline V gene sequence: CDR1 MNHEY, CDR2 SMNVEV (reference sequence). Trimming took off 2 bases at V and 4 bases at J, with 14 bases between the two ends. CDR3 amino acids: CASSLDFSRAYGYTF. CDR3 bases: TGTGCCAGCAGTTTAGATTTTAGTCGGGCCTATGGCTACACCTTC.

V and J are TRBV28 and TRBJ1-5; D is possibly TRBD1 (5 bases). The germline V and J ends were trimmed by 6 bases and 3 bases, with 12 bases remaining between them. CDR1 is MDHEN, CDR2 SYDVKM, per germline. The CDR3 covers 14 residues. The CDR3 protein is CASRDPGLNQPQHF. The CDR3, as DNA: TGTGCCAGCAGAGACCCGGGACTCAATCAGCCCCAGCATTTT.

V is TRBV11-2 and J is TRBJ2-3; 9 bases agree with TRBD2. Germline V lookup: CDR1 SGHAT, CDR2 FQNNGV. Losses at the gene ends were 3 bases for V and 6 bases for J; bases not matched to a gene: 4. This CDR3 is built from 14 residues. CDR3 in DNA: TGTGCCAGCAGCTTTAGCGGGAGATTGGATACGCAGTATTTT. Residues: CASSFSGRLDTQYF.

V gene TRBV7-2 combines with J gene TRBJ2-1, with TRBD1 as a possible D gene (6 bases). The CDR3 sequence is 16 residues long. Germline V CDR1 and CDR2: SGHTA, FQGNSA. The V and J ends lost 4 bases and 1 base respectively, with 14 bases between them. The CDR3 DNA is TGTGCCAGCAGCTCTAGACAGGCAGAGTCCTACAATGAGCAGTTCTTC. Amino acids: CASSSRQAESYNEQFF.